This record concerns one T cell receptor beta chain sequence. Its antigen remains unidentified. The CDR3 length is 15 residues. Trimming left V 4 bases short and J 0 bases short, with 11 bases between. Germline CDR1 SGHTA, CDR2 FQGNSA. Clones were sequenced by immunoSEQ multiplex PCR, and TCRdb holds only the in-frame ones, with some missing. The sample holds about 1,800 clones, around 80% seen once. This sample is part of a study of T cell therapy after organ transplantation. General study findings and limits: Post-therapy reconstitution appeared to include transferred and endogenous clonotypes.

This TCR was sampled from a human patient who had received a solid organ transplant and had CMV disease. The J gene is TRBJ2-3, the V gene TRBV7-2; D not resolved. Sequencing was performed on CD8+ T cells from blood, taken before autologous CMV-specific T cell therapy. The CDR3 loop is CASSSPRDSTDTQYF. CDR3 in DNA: TGTGCCAGCAGCTCCCCTAGGGATAGCACAGATACGCAGTATTTT.